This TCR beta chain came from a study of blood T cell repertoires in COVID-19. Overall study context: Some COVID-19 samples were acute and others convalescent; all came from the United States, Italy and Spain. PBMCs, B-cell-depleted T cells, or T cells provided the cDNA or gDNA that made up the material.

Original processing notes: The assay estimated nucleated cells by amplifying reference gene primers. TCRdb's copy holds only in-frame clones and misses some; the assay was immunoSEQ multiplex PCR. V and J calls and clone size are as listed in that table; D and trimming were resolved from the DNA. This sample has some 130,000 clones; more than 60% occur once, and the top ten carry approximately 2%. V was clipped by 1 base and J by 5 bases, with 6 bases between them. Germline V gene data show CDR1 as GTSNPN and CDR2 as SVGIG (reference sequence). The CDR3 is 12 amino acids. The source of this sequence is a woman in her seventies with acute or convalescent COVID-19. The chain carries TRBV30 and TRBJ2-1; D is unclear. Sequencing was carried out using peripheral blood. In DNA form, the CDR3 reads TGTGCCTGGAGTGCCCGAGACAATGAGCAGTTCTTC. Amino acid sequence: CAWSARDNEQFF.